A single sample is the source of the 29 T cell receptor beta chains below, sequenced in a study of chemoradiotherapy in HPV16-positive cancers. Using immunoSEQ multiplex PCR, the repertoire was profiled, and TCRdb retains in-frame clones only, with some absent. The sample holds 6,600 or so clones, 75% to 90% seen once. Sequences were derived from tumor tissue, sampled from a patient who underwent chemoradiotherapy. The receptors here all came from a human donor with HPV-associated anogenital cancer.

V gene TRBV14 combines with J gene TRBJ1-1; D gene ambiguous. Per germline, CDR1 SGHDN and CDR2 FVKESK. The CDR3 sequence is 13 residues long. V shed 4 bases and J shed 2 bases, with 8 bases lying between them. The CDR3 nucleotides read TGTGCCAGCAGCCGCGACGGAAACACTGAAGCTTTCTTT. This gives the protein CASSRDGNTEAFF.

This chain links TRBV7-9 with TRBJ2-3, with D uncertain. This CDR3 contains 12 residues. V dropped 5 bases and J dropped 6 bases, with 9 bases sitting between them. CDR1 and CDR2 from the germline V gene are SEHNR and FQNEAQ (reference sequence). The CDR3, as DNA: TGTGCCAGCAGCATCACCCAGGATACGCAGTATTTT. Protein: CASSITQDTQYF.

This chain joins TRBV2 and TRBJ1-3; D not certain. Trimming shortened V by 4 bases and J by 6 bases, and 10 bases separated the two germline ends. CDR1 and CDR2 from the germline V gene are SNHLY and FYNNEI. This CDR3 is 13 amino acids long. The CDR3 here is CASSVMASNTIYF. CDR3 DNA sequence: TGTGCCAGCAGTGTAATGGCCTCAAACACCATATATTTT. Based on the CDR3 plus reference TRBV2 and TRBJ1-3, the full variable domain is EPEVTQTPSHQVTQMGQEVILRCVPISNHLYFYWYRQILGQKVEFLVSFYNNEISEKSEIFDDQFSVERPDGSNFTLKIRSTKLEDSAMYFCASSVMASNTIYFGEGSWLTVV.

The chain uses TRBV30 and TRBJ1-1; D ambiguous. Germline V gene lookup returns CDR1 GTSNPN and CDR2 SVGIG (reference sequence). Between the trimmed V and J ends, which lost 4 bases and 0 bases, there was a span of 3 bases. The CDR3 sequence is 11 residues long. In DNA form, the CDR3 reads TGTGCCTGGACAGTGAACACTGAAGCTTTCTTT. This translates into CAWTVNTEAFF.

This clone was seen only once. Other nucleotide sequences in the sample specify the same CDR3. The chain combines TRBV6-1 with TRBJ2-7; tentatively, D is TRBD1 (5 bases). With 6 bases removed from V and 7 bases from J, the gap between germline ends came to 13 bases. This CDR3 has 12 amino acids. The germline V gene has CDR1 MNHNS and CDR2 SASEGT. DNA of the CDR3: TGTGCCAGCAGAGACGGTGCAGGGGAGCAGTACTTC. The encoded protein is CASRDGAGEQYF.

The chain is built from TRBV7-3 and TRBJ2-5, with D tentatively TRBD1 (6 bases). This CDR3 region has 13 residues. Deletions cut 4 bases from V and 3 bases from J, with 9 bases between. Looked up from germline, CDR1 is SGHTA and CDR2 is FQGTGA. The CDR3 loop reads CASSSQGKETQYF. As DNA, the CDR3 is TGTGCCAGCAGCTCCCAGGGGAAAGAGACCCAGTACTTC.

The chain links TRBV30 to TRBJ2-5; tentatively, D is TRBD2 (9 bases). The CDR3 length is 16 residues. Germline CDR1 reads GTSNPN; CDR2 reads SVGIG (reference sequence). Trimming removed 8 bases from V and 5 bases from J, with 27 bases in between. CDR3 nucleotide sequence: TGTGCCCTGGACAGGGCGAAAAGGCGGGAGGGTGAGACCCAGTACTTC. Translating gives CALDRAKRREGETQYF.

CDR3 protein: CAWSRNTEAFF. The CDR3 nucleotides are TGTGCCTGGAGCCGGAACACTGAAGCTTTCTTT. The rearrangement uses TRBV30 and TRBJ1-1; D unresolved. Looked up from germline, CDR1 is GTSNPN and CDR2 is SVGIG (reference sequence). The CDR3 totals 11 residues. V dropped 3 bases and J dropped 1 base, with 3 bases sitting between them. The full variable domain, with the rest looked up from reference TRBV30 and TRBJ1-1, is SQTIHQWPATLVQPVGSPLSLECTVEGTSNPNLYWYRQAAGRGLQLLFYSVGIGQISSEVPQNLSASRPQDRQFILSSKKLLLSDSGFYLCAWSRNTEAFFGQGTRLTVV.

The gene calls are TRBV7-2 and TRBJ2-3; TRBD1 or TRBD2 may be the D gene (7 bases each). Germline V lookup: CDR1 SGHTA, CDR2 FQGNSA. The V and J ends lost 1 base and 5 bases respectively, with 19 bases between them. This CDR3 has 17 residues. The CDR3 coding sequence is TGTGCCAGCAGCTTAGTAGGGGGCACCTGGGGGGGAGATACGCAGTATTTT. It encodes CASSLVGGTWGGDTQYF.

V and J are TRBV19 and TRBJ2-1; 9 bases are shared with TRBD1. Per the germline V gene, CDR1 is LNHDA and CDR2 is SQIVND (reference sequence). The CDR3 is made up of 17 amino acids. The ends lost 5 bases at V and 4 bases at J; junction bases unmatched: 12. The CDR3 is CASSAGTGRPAYNEQFF. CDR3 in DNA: TGTGCCAGTAGTGCCGGGACAGGGAGGCCGGCTTACAATGAGCAGTTCTTC.

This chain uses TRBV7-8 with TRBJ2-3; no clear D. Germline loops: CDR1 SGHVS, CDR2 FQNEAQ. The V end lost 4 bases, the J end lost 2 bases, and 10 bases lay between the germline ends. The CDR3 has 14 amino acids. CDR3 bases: TGTGCCAGCAGCTCGCGCAGAAACACAGATACGCAGTATTTT. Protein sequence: CASSSRRNTDTQYF.

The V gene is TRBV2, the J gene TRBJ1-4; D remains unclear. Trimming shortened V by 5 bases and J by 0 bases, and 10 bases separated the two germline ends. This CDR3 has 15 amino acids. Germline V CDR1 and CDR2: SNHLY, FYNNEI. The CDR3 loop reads CASSLQIATNEKLFF. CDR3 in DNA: TGTGCCAGCAGTCTTCAAATTGCAACTAATGAAAAACTGTTTTTT.

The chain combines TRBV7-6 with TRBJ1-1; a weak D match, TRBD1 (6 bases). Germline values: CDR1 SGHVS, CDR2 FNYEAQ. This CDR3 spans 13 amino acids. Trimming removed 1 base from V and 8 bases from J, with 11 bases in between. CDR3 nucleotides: TGTGCCAGCAGCTTAGGGGGGCGAGGGGAAGCTTTCTTT. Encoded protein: CASSLGGRGEAFF.

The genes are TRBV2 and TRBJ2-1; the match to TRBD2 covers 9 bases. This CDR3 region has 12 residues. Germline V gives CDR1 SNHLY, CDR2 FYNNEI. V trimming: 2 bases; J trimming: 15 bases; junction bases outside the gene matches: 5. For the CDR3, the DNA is TGTGCCAGCAGTGAACTTGCGGGAGGGGGGTTCTTC. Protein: CASSELAGGGFF.

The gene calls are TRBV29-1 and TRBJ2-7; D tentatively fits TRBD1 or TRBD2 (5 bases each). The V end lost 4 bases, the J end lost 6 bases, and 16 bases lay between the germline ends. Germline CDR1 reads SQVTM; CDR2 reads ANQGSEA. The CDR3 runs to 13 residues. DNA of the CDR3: TGCAGCGTTGTCTCATTGGGGGTGGGCGAGCAGTACTTC. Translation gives CSVVSLGVGEQYF.

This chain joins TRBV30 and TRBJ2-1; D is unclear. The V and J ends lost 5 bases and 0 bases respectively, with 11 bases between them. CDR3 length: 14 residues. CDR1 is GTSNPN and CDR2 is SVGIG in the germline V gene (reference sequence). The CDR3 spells CAWSTLGSYNEQFF. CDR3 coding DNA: TGTGCCTGGTCCACCTTGGGCTCCTACAATGAGCAGTTCTTC.

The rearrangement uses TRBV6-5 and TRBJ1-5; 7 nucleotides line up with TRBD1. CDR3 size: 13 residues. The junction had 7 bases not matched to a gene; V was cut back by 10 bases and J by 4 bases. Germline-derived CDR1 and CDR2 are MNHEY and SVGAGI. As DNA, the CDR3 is TGTGCCACCGCGACAGGGCTGAATCAGCCCCAGCATTTT. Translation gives CATATGLNQPQHF.

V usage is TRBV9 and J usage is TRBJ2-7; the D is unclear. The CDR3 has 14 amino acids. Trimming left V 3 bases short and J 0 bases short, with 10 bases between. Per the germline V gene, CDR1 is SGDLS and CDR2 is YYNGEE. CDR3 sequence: CASSEMGASYEQYF. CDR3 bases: TGTGCCAGCAGCGAGATGGGTGCCTCCTACGAGCAGTACTTC. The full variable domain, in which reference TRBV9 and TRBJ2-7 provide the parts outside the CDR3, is DSGVTQTPKHLITATGQRVTLRCSPRSGDLSVYWYQQSLDQGLQFLIQYYNGEERAKGNILERFSAQQFPDLHSELNLSSLELGDSALYFCASSEMGASYEQYFGPGTRLTVT.

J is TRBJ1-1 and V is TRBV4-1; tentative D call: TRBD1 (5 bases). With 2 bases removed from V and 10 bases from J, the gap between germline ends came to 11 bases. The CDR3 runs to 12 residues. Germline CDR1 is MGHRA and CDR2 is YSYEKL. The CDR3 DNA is TGCGCCAGCAGCCAATTAGGGGTTATAGCTTTCTTT. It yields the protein CASSQLGVIAFF.

This CDR3 is CASDNSGANVLTF. CDR3 in DNA: TGTGCCAGTGACAACTCTGGGGCCAACGTCCTGACTTTC. V and J are TRBV19 and TRBJ2-6; D not resolved. V was clipped by 8 bases and J by 0 bases, with 5 bases between them. Germline V gene data show CDR1 as LNHDA and CDR2 as SQIVND (reference sequence). The CDR3 extends over 13 amino acids.

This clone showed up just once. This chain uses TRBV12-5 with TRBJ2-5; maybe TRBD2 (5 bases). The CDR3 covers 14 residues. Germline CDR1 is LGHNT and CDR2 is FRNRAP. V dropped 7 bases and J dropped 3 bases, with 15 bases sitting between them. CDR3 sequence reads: CASVSYFGKETQYF. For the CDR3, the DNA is TGTGCTAGTGTCTCTTATTTCGGGAAAGAGACCCAGTACTTC.

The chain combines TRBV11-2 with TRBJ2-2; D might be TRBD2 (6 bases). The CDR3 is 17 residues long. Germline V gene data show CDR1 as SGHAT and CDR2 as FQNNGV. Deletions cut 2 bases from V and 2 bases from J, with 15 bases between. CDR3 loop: CASSLRAGTSNTGELFF. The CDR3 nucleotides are TGTGCCAGCAGCTTACGGGCGGGGACTTCAAACACCGGGGAGCTGTTTTTT.

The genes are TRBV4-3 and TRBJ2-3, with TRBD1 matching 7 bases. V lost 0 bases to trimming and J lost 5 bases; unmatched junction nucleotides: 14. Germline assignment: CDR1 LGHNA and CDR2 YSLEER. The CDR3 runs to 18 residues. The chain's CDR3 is CASSQEGTGTVPGDTQYF. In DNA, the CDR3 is TGCGCCAGCAGCCAAGAGGGGACCGGGACAGTACCCGGAGATACGCAGTATTTT.

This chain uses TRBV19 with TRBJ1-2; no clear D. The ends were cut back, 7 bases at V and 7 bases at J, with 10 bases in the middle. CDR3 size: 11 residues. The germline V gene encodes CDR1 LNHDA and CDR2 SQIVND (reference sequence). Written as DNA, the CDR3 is TGTGCCAGTAAGTCCCCCCTTGGCTACACCTTC. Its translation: CASKSPLGYTF.

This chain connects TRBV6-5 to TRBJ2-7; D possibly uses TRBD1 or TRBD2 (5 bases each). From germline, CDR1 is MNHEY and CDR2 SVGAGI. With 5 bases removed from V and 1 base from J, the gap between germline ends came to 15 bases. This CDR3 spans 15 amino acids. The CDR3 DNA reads TGTGCCAGCAGTAAGGCCGGGACCGAGTCCTACGAGCAGTACTTC. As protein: CASSKAGTESYEQYF.

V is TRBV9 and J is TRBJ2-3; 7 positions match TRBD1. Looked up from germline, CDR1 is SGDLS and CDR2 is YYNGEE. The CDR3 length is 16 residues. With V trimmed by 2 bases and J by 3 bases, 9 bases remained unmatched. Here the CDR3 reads CASSVDDRDGTDTQYF. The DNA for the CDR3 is TGTGCCAGCAGCGTGGATGACAGGGATGGAACAGATACGCAGTATTTT.

CDR3 bases: TGCGCCAGCAGCTTGGGGCAGGGGTCTGGCTACACCTTC. Protein product: CASSLGQGSGYTF. This chain connects TRBV5-1 to TRBJ1-2; weak D call: TRBD1 (6 bases). From germline, CDR1 is SGHRS and CDR2 YFSETQ. This CDR3 region has 13 residues. Trimming took off 0 bases at V and 7 bases at J, with 10 bases between the two ends.

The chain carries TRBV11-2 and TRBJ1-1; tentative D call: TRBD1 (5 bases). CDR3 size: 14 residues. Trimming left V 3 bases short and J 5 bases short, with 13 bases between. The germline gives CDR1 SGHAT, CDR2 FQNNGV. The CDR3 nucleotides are TGTGCCAGCAGCTTGTCGGGGCCGAATACTGAAGCTTTCTTT. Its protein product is CASSLSGPNTEAFF.

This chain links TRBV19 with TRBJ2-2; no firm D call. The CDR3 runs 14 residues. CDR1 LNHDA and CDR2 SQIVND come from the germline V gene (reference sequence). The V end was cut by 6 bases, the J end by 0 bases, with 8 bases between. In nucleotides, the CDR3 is TGTGCCAGTAGCGACACGGCGAACACCGGGGAGCTGTTTTTT. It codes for CASSDTANTGELFF. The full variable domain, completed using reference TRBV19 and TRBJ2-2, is DGGITQSPKYLFRKEGQNVTLSCEQNLNHDAMYWYRQDPGQGLRLIYYSQIVNDFQKGDIAEGYSVSREKKESFPLTVTSAQKNPTAFYLCASSDTANTGELFFGEGSRLTVL.